This TCR beta chain came from a study of T-cell memory formation after mild COVID-19. Study observations and caveats: Clones that got smaller from day 15 to 85 had even CD4/CD8, while clones growing later tipped toward CD4+. Some clones that responded turned up in pre-infection memory, which suggests that cross-reactive memory joined in. Chiefly within CM and EM were the contracting CD4+ clones; CD8+ ones were within EMRA.

This clonotype was observed a few times. As yet, its antigen is unknown. Researchers used 5'RACE with constant-segment primers to make TCR alpha and TCR beta cDNA libraries that carry sample barcodes and UMIs. TCRdb analysed the 5' RACE reads with MiXCR anew, one entry per CDR3 protein. This table holds fewer than 140,000 distinct CDR3 sequences, around 12% found once. This receptor was identified in an adult woman who had mild COVID-19 (a few samples of this study predate the infection). Cell type and time point are not known. The sequenced sample was PBMCs or a T cell subset sorted from them (not recorded which).

This chain's CDR3 is CATSDPGRRPDGDTQYF. For the CDR3, the DNA is TGTGCCACCAGTGATCCCGGCCGGCGGCCCGACGGGGATACGCAGTATTTT. The rearrangement joins TRBV24-1 to TRBJ2-3; D is ambiguous. The germline CDR1 and CDR2 sequences are KGHDR and SFDVKD. The CDR3 covers 17 residues. Deletions cut 3 bases from V and 6 bases from J, with 21 bases between.